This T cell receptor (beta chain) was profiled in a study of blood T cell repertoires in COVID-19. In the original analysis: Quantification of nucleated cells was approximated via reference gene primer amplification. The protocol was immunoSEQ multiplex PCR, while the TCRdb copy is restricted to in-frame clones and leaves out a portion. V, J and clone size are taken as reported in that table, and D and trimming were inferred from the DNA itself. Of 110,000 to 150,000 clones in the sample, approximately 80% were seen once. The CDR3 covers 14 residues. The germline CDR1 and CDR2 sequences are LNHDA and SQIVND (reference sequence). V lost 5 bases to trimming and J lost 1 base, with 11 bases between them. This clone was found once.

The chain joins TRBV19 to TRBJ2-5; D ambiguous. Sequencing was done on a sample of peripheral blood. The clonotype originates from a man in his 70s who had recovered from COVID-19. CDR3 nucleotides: TGTGCCAGTAGTTGGCAGGCGCTCCAAGAGACCCAGTACTTC. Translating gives CASSWQALQETQYF.